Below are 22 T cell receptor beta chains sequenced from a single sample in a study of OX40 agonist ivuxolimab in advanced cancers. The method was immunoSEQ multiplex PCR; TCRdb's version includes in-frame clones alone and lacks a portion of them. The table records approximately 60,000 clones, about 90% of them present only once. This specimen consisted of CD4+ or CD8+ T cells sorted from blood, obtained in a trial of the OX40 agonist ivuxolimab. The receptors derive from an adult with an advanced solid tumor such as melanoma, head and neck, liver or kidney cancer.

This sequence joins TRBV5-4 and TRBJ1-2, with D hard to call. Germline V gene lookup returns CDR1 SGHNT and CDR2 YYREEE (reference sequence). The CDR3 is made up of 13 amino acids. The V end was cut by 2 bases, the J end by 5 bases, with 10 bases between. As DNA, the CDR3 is TGTGCCAGCAGCTTACCCGGGGTTTATGGCTACACCTTC. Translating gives CASSLPGVYGYTF.

CDR3: CASSFAGGPYEQYF. Here the CDR3 DNA reads TGTGCCAGCAGCTTCGCGGGGGGCCCCTACGAGCAGTACTTC. This rearrangement joins TRBV7-9 to TRBJ2-7; TRBD2 matches at 8 bases. This CDR3 region has 14 residues. Germline assignment: CDR1 SEHNR and CDR2 FQNEAQ (reference sequence). Unmatched junction bases numbered 3, after V lost 3 bases and J lost 2 bases.

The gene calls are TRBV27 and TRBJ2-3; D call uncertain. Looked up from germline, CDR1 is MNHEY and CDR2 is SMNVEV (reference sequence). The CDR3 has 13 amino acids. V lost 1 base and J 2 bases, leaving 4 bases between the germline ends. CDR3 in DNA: TGTGCCAGCAGTTTATATCACACAGATACGCAGTATTTT. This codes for CASSLYHTDTQYF.

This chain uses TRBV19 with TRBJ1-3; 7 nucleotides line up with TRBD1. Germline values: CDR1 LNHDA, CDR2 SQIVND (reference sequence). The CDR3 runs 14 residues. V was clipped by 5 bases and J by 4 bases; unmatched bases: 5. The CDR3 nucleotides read TGTGCCAGTAGTCACAGGGGTTTCGGAAACACCATATATTTT. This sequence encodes CASSHRGFGNTIYF.

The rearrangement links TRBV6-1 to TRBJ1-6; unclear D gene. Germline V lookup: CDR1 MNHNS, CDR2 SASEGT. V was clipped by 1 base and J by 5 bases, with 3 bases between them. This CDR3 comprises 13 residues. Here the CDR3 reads CASSEDHNSPLHF. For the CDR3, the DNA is TGTGCCAGCAGTGAAGATCATAATTCACCCCTCCACTTT.

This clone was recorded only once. The CDR3 bases are TGTGCCAGCAGCCTAGGGGGGCCTCAAGAGACCCAGTACTTC. Residues: CASSLGGPQETQYF. The genes are TRBV5-5 and TRBJ2-5, with D perhaps TRBD1 or TRBD2 (6 bases each). This CDR3 comprises 14 residues. The ends were cut back, 4 bases at V and 2 bases at J, with 12 bases in the middle. Germline CDR1 reads SGHKS; CDR2 reads YYEKEE (reference sequence).

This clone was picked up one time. In nucleotides, the CDR3 is TGTGCCACCAGCCGCCGGGACAGCCGGGGAGAGCAGTACTTC. Its translation: CATSRRDSRGEQYF. The rearrangement joins TRBV15 to TRBJ2-7, with TRBD1 identical over 7 bases. V lost 5 bases, J lost 7 bases, and 11 bases stayed unmatched. This CDR3 spans 14 amino acids. CDR1 is LNHNV, CDR2 YYDKDF, per germline (reference sequence).

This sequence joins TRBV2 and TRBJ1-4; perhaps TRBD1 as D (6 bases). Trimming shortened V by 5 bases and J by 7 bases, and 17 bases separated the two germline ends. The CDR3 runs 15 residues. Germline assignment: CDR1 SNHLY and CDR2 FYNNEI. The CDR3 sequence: CASSRTAKSGEKLFF. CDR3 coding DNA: TGTGCCAGCAGTCGGACAGCCAAGTCCGGTGAAAAACTGTTTTTT.

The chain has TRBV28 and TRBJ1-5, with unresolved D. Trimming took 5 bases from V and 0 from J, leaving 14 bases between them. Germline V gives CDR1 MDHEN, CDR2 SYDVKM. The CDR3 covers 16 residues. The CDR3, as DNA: TGTGCCAGCAGTCTAGAGGCACTCTATAGCAATCAGCCCCAGCATTTT. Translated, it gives CASSLEALYSNQPQHF.

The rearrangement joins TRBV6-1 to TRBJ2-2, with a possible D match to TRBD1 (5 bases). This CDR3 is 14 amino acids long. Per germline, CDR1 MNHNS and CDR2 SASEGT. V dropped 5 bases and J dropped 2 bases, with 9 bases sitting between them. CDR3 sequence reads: CASSRQGNTGELFF. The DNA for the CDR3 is TGTGCCAGCAGTCGGCAGGGAAACACCGGGGAGCTGTTTTTT.

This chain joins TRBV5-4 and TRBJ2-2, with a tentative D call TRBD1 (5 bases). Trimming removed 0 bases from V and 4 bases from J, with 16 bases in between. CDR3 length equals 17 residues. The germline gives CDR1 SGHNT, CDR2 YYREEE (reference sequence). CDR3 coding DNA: TGTGCCAGCAGCTTGGAAGGCGGCAGGGCCCTCACCGGGGAGCTGTTTTTT. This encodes CASSLEGGRALTGELFF.

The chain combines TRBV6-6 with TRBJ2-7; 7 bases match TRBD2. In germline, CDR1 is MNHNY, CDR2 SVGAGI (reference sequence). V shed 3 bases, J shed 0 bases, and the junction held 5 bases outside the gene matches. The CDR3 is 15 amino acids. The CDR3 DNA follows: TGTGCCAGCAGTTATCTAGCGGCCAACTCCTACGAGCAGTACTTC. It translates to CASSYLAANSYEQYF.

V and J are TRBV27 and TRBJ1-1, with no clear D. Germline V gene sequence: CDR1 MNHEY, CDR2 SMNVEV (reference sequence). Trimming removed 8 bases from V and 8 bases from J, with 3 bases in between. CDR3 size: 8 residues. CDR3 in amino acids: CASFEAFF. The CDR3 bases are TGTGCCAGCTTCGAAGCTTTCTTT.

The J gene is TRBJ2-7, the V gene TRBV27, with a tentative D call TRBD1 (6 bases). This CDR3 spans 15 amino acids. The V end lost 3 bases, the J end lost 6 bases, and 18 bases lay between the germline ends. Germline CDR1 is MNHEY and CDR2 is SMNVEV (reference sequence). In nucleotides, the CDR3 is TGTGCCAGCAGTTTGGTTGCCAGGGGAACGAGCGAGCAGTACTTC. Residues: CASSLVARGTSEQYF.

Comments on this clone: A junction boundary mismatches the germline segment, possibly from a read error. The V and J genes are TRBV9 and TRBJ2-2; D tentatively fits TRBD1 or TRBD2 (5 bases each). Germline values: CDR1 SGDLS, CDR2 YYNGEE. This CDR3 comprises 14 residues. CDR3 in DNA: TGTGCCAGCAGTCGCCTCACCGGGACCGCGGAGCTGTTTTTT. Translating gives CASSRLTGTAELFF.

The CDR3 loop reads CASSYNGGGNEKLFF. CDR3 DNA sequence: TGTGCCAGCAGTTACAATGGGGGGGGGAATGAAAAACTGTTTTTT. The gene calls are TRBV6-5 and TRBJ1-4, with D perhaps TRBD1 (5 bases). Germline loops: CDR1 MNHEY, CDR2 SVGAGI. With 2 bases removed from V and 5 bases from J, the gap between germline ends came to 12 bases. This CDR3 is 15 amino acids long.

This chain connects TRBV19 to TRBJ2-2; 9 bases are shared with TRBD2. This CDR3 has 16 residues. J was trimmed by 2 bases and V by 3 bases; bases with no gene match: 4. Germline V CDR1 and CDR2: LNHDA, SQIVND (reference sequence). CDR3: CASSILTSGNTGELFF. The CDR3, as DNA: TGTGCCAGTAGTATTCTGACTAGCGGCAACACCGGGGAGCTGTTTTTT.

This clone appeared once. Here the CDR3 reads CASSQDLALRGYTF. The CDR3 DNA follows: TGCGCCAGCAGCCAAGATCTAGCCTTAAGAGGCTACACCTTC. The chain links TRBV4-1 to TRBJ1-2; D gene uncertain. The CDR3 contains 14 residues. Germline V CDR1 and CDR2: MGHRA, YSYEKL. Trimming stripped 0 bases from V and 8 bases from J, with 13 bases between.

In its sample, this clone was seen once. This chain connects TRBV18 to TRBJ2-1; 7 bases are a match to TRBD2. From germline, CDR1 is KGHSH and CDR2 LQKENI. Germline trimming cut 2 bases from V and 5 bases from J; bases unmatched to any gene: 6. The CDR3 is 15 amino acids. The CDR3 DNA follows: TGTGCCAGCTCACCAACGGGAGGTCCCGACAATGAGCAGTTCTTC. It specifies CASSPTGGPDNEQFF.

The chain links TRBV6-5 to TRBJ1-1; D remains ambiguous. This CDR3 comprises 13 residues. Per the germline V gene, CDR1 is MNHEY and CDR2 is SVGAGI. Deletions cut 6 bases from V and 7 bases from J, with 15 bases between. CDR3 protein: CASSRSGGSEAFF. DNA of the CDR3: TGTGCCAGCAGCCGATCGGGCGGGAGTGAAGCTTTCTTT.

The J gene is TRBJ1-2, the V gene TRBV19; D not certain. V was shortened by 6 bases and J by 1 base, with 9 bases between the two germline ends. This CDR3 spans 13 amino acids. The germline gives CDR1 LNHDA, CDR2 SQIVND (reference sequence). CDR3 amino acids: CASRGRFNYGYTF. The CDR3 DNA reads TGTGCCAGTAGGGGTAGATTTAACTATGGCTACACCTTC.

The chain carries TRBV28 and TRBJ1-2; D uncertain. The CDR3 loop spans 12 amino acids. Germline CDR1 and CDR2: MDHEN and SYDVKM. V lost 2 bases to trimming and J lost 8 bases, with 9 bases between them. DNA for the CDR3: TGTGCCAGCAGTTTAGAGGTGGGGGGCTACACCTTC. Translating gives CASSLEVGGYTF.